This T cell receptor beta chain was documented in a study of siplizumab effects on memory and regulatory T cells. Study conclusions and caveats: Under siplizumab, alloreactive sequences traced to unstimulated CD4+ memory cells were significantly reduced. Proliferating clones, CD4+ or CD8+, lacked an assignable naive or memory phenotype in roughly 75-95% of cases. Naive T cells, seemingly more diverse than memory cells, seemed major alloresponse contributors.

This clone appeared a single time. What it binds is not known. TCRdb's table, derived via immunoSEQ multiplex PCR, lists solely in-frame clones and lacks some. The sample includes approximately 100,000 clones, over 85% of them seen just once. The V end lost 0 bases, the J end lost 2 bases, and 11 bases lay between the germline ends. Germline assignment: CDR1 SGDLS and CDR2 YYNGEE. The CDR3 loop spans 15 amino acids. The sample comprised non-Treg CD4+ T cells sorted from blood. The TCR was taken from a human donor in good health. The rearrangement uses TRBV9 and TRBJ1-2; tentative D call: TRBD1 (5 bases). CDR3 residues: CASSVGGVGNYGYTF. CDR3 coding DNA: TGTGCCAGCAGCGTAGGAGGGGTCGGGAACTATGGCTACACCTTC.